Each of the 2 T cell receptor beta chains below was sequenced from the same sample in a study of CXCR3-negative and CXCR3-positive naive CD8 T cells. UMI-tagged TRB cDNA libraries were built via 5' RACE. TCRdb re-called the 5' RACE reads and catalogs CDR3 proteins one per entry, DNA excluded. Its table records 92,000 or so distinct CDR3 sequences. Sequencing input: naive CXCR3- CD8+ T cells from blood. Subset denoted: CD45RO-CCR7+CD27+CD95- naive CD8+ T cells lacking CXCR3 (TNR3-). The receptors here all came from a human donor in good health. Some clones in this sample may be carry-over from other donors' samples.

The rearrangement joins TRBV28 to TRBJ2-3; without DNA, the TCRdb call of TRBD2 cannot be checked. The germline V gene has CDR1 MDHEN and CDR2 SYDVKM. This CDR3 is 16 amino acids long. This chain's CDR3 is CASSSLWGSSTDTQYF.

The chain carries TRBV27 and TRBJ2-7; the D call of TRBD1 rests on TCRdb alone, since no DNA is present to check it. From germline, CDR1 is MNHEY and CDR2 SMNVEV (reference sequence). The CDR3 covers 16 residues. CDR3: CASSLSRTGPIYEQYF.